This T cell receptor beta chain was identified in a study of blood T cell repertoires in COVID-19. Study-level information: T cells, B-cell-depleted T cells, or PBMCs provided the cDNA or gDNA that served as material.

CDR1 is LGHDT and CDR2 is YNNKEL in the germline V gene (reference sequence). This CDR3 has 17 residues. The J segment lost 4 bases and the V segment lost 2 bases, leaving 7 bases of the junction unmatched. Method: immunoSEQ multiplex PCR; TCRdb's copy keeps in-frame clones and lacks some. The sample consists of approximately 160,000 clones, 80% of them appearing once. Cohort allocation depended upon clinical history that participants reported. Cohort 3 donors counted as recovered after two negative PCRs, clearance, or resolved symptoms. The sequence derives from a man aged 35 to 55 who had recovered from COVID-19. The rearrangement links TRBV3-1 (or the pseudogene TRBV3-2) to TRBJ2-5, with 13 positions matching TRBD2. The sequenced material came from PBMCs or T cells enriched from blood (not recorded which). The CDR3 nucleotides read TGTGCCAGCAGCCAATTCACTAGCGGGGGGGCAGGAGAGACCCAGTACTTC. Its translation: CASSQFTSGGAGETQYF.